This TCR beta chain was observed in a study of cytomegalovirus exposure and HLA in healthy donors. V lost 3 bases to trimming and J lost 3 bases; unmatched junction nucleotides: 2. There are 16 residues in the CDR3. The germline V gene encodes CDR1 SGHRS and CDR2 YFSETQ. To note about this clone: The antigen remains undetermined.

Primers: 60 Vbeta forward and 13 Jbeta reverse. The table came from immunoSEQ multiplex PCR; TCRdb's copy has only in-frame clones and leaves some out. The repertoire holds about 95,000 clones, around 86% seen once, with approximately 4% in the top ten. Study results and caveats: According to the study, 160 or so TCR beta chains were cytomegalovirus-associated. With later analysis, a missense DCLRE1C variant became linked to TCR beta V- and J-gene trimming. Across donors, most TCRs were seen rarely, yet some public ones were widespread.

The clonotype was recovered from a woman in her sixties or seventies in good health and CMV-seropositive. The chain links TRBV5-1 to TRBJ2-1; 14 bases align to TRBD2. Specimen: PBMCs. The CDR3 DNA is TGCGCCAGCAGCTCTGGGACTAGCGGGAGCTACAATGAGCAGTTCTTC. Residues: CASSSGTSGSYNEQFF.